The 18 T cell receptor beta chains presented below share a single source sample, sequenced in a study of T cell responses to AZD1222 COVID-19 vaccine. Using immunoSEQ multiplex PCR, the repertoire was profiled, and TCRdb retains in-frame clones only, with some absent. The data show approximately 150,000 clones, around 94% seen once. The source was peripheral blood, collected 28 days after the second AZD1222 dose. These receptors came from an adult who received the AZD1222 COVID-19 vaccine.

V and J are TRBV29-1 and TRBJ1-2; no definite D call. Germline-derived CDR1 and CDR2 are SQVTM and ANQGSEA. The CDR3 runs 11 residues. Trimming shortened V by 6 bases and J by 4 bases, and 9 bases separated the two germline ends. CDR3 DNA: TGCAGCGTAAGAGCGTCCTATGGCTACACCTTC. It encodes CSVRASYGYTF.

The sample holds one count of this clone. The sample carries other DNA sequences with the same CDR3. V usage is TRBV5-1 and J usage is TRBJ2-7, with TRBD1 matching over 11 bases. Germline trimming cut 4 bases from V and 4 bases from J; bases unmatched to any gene: 4. CDR3 length: 14 residues. Germline CDR1 is SGHRS and CDR2 is YFSETQ. The CDR3, as DNA: TGCGCCAGCAGCCCCGGACAGGGGGCTTACGAGCAGTACTTC. It codes for CASSPGQGAYEQYF.

The chain recombines TRBV27 with TRBJ1-6; D uncertain. The germline V and J ends were trimmed by 1 base and 7 bases, with 5 bases remaining between them. The CDR3 spans 13 residues. CDR1 and CDR2 from the germline V gene are MNHEY and SMNVEV (reference sequence). CDR3 coding DNA: TGTGCCAGCAGTTTATATCAAAATTCACCCCTCCACTTT. Amino acid sequence: CASSLYQNSPLHF.

The genes are TRBV3-1 (or the pseudogene TRBV3-2) and TRBJ2-1, with D perhaps matching TRBD1 (6 bases). CDR1 is LGHDT, CDR2 YNNKEL, per germline (reference sequence). V dropped 0 bases and J dropped 6 bases, with 21 bases sitting between them. The CDR3 spans 18 residues. The CDR3 region is CASSQDQPRPRGGNEQFF. The CDR3, as DNA: TGTGCCAGCAGCCAAGATCAACCCAGGCCTCGAGGGGGCAATGAGCAGTTCTTC.

The chain combines TRBV4-3 with TRBJ2-7; D is unclear. Germline assignment: CDR1 LGHNA and CDR2 YSLEER. Trimming took off 4 bases at V and 2 bases at J, with 12 bases between the two ends. The CDR3 totals 14 residues. CDR3 sequence: CASSPSPSAYEQYF. The CDR3 region has the DNA TGCGCCAGCAGCCCAAGCCCGTCCGCCTACGAGCAGTACTTC.

This chain uses TRBV25-1 with TRBJ1-3; no clear D. Between the trimmed V and J ends, which lost 1 base and 0 bases, there was a span of 16 bases. The CDR3 extends over 18 amino acids. Germline V gene sequence: CDR1 MGHDK, CDR2 SYGVNS. CDR3 DNA: TGTGCCAGCAGTGAATTAATGGTTAGGTCTGACTCTGGAAACACCATATATTTT. Translated, it gives CASSELMVRSDSGNTIYF. Filled out from reference TRBV25-1 and TRBJ1-3, the complete variable domain reads EADIYQTPRYLVIGTGKKITLECSQTMGHDKMYWYQQDPGMELHLIHYSYGVNSTEKGDLSSESTVSRIRTEHFPLTLESARPSHTSQYLCASSELMVRSDSGNTIYFGEGSWLTVV.

The V gene is TRBV28, the J gene TRBJ2-1, with 8 bases fitting TRBD2. The germline V gene has CDR1 MDHEN and CDR2 SYDVKM. The V gene end was trimmed by 6 bases and the J gene end by 5 bases; junction bases not matched to a gene: 18. The CDR3 extends over 18 amino acids. CDR3 sequence reads: CASSSPGTRQLWHNEQFF. In DNA, the CDR3 is TGTGCCAGCAGCTCCCCCGGGACTAGACAATTGTGGCACAATGAGCAGTTCTTC.

This clone has ten or more counts. This chain uses TRBV19 with TRBJ1-5; maybe TRBD1 (5 bases). The CDR3 has 15 amino acids. V gave up 3 bases and J gave up 7 bases, with 16 bases separating them. Germline V gives CDR1 LNHDA, CDR2 SQIVND (reference sequence). The CDR3 spells CASSITGGSGQPQHF. In DNA, the CDR3 is TGTGCCAGTAGTATCACCGGGGGAAGCGGACAGCCCCAGCATTTT.

This clone was observed a single time. The rearrangement links TRBV12-3 or TRBV12-4 to TRBJ2-7; D unclear. The CDR3 covers 13 residues. Trimming left V 6 bases short and J 3 bases short, with 12 bases between. CDR3 in amino acids: CASSMGWGYEQYF. The DNA of the CDR3 is TGTGCCAGCAGCATGGGCTGGGGCTACGAGCAGTACTTC.

The chain links TRBV11-3 to TRBJ2-2; 8 bases match TRBD2. Trimming took 5 bases from V and 8 from J; bases not matched to a gene: 4. Germline CDR1 is SGHNT and CDR2 is YENEEA. The CDR3 length is 13 residues. This CDR3 is CASSLTGGGELFF. Here the CDR3 DNA reads TGTGCCAGCAGCCTGACGGGAGGGGGGGAGCTGTTTTTT.

The V and J genes are TRBV15 and TRBJ1-5, with D tentatively TRBD1 (6 bases). This CDR3 region has 16 residues. Trimming shortened V by 0 bases and J by 3 bases, and 12 bases separated the two germline ends. Germline V lookup: CDR1 LNHNV, CDR2 YYDKDF (reference sequence). The CDR3 is CATSRDGTYPNQPQHF. CDR3 DNA: TGTGCCACCAGCAGAGACGGGACATATCCCAATCAGCCCCAGCATTTT. The full variable domain, its missing parts supplied by reference TRBV15 and TRBJ1-5, is DAMVIQNPRYQVTQFGKPVTLSCSQTLNHNVMYWYQQKSSQAPKLLFHYYDKDFNNEADTPDNFQSRRPNTSFCFLDIRSPGLGDTAMYLCATSRDGTYPNQPQHFGDGTRLSIL.

The rearrangement joins TRBV7-9 to TRBJ1-4, with 9 bases that match TRBD1. Germline values: CDR1 SEHNR, CDR2 FQNEAQ (reference sequence). The junction had 3 bases not matched to a gene; V was cut back by 5 bases and J by 5 bases. The CDR3 has 14 residues. The CDR3, as DNA: TGTGCCAGCAGCCCCGGACAGGGGAATGAAAAACTGTTTTTT. It encodes CASSPGQGNEKLFF.

V is TRBV5-6 and J is TRBJ2-3; 7 bases align to TRBD2. Germline V CDR1 and CDR2: SGHDT, YYEEEE. The CDR3 has 13 amino acids. Losses at the gene ends were 2 bases for V and 5 bases for J; bases not matched to a gene: 2. Here the CDR3 reads CASSFSGKDTQYF. The CDR3, as DNA: TGTGCCAGCAGCTTCAGCGGGAAAGATACGCAGTATTTT.

The chain recombines TRBV19 with TRBJ1-4; the D gene is possibly TRBD1 (6 bases). V was trimmed by 6 bases and J by 3 bases, leaving 23 bases between them. Germline V gene sequence: CDR1 LNHDA, CDR2 SQIVND (reference sequence). The CDR3 consists of 18 residues. This CDR3 reads CASSSDRFAGRSNEKLFF. CDR3 DNA sequence: TGTGCCAGTAGCTCCGACAGGTTTGCGGGACGGTCTAATGAAAAACTGTTTTTT.

The V and J genes are TRBV19 and TRBJ1-2, with D perhaps matching TRBD1 (6 bases). The CDR3 runs to 14 residues. Trimming stripped 8 bases from V and 0 bases from J, with 13 bases between. CDR1 is LNHDA and CDR2 is SQIVND in the germline V gene (reference sequence). The CDR3 DNA reads TGTGCCAGTGACTCAGGGGATTCTAACTATGGCTACACCTTC. Translated: CASDSGDSNYGYTF.

The V and J genes are TRBV18 and TRBJ2-7, with TRBD1 as a possible D gene (5 bases). Germline-derived CDR1 and CDR2 are KGHSH and LQKENI. V was clipped by 3 bases and J by 3 bases, with 12 bases between them. The length of the CDR3 is 14 residues. The CDR3 coding sequence is TGTGCCAGCTCACCGGCTACAGGACGCTACGAGCAGTACTTC. This gives the protein CASSPATGRYEQYF.

This clone turned up a few times. The V and J genes are TRBV5-1 and TRBJ1-4, with D unresolved. The CDR3 loop spans 15 amino acids. Germline values: CDR1 SGHRS, CDR2 YFSETQ. Between the trimmed V and J ends, which lost 1 base and 8 bases, there was a span of 15 bases. The CDR3 loop is CASSLKADYREKLFF. In DNA form, the CDR3 reads TGCGCCAGCAGCTTGAAAGCCGATTATCGGGAAAAACTGTTTTTT. Using reference TRBV5-1 and TRBJ1-4 for the parts outside the CDR3, the full variable domain is KAGVTQTPRYLIKTRGQQVTLSCSPISGHRSVSWYQQTPGQGLQFLFEYFSETQRNKGNFPGRFSGRQFSNSRSEMNVSTLELGDSALYLCASSLKADYREKLFFGSGTQLSVL.

The chain employs TRBV2 and TRBJ1-1; tentative D call: TRBD1 (5 bases). The CDR3 runs 13 residues. Between the trimmed V and J ends, which lost 6 bases and 5 bases, there was a span of 13 bases. Germline lookup yields CDR1 SNHLY and CDR2 FYNNEI. In nucleotides, the CDR3 is TGTGCCAGCAGCCCGGCAGGGAGGACTGAAGCTTTCTTT. Translation gives CASSPAGRTEAFF.